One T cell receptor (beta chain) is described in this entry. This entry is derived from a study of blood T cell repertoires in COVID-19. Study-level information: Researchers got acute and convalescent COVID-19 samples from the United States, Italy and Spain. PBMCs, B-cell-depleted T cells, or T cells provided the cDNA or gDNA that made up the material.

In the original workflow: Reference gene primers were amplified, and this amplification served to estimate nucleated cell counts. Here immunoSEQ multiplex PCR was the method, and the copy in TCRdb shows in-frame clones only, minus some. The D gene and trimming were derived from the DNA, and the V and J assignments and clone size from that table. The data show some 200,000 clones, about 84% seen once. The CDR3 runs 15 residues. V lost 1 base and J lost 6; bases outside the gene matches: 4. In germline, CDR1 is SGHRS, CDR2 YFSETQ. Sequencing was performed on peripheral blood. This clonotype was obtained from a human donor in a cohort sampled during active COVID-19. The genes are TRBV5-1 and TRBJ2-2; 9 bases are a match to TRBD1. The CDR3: CASSLSQGAPGELFF. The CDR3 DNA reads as TGCGCCAGCAGCTTGTCACAGGGGGCTCCCGGGGAGCTGTTTTTT. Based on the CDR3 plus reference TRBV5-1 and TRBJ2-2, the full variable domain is KAGVTQTPRYLIKTRGQQVTLSCSPISGHRSVSWYQQTPGQGLQFLFEYFSETQRNKGNFPGRFSGRQFSNSRSEMNVSTLELGDSALYLCASSLSQGAPGELFFGEGSRLTVL.